The 15 T cell receptor beta chains below were found in one sample sequenced in a study of T-cell memory formation after mild COVID-19. One entry per CDR3 protein results from TCRdb running MiXCR on the 5' RACE reads. The data show some 600,000 distinct CDR3 sequences, approximately 15% seen once. The sample taken for sequencing was PBMCs or a T cell subset sorted from them (not recorded which). These receptors originate from an adult woman who had mild COVID-19 (a few samples of this study predate the infection). Cell type and time point are not known.

This clonotype has more than one count but fewer than ten. The chain couples TRBV29-1 to TRBJ2-1; TRBD2 aligns across 7 bases. The CDR3 spans 15 residues. The trim removed 4 bases at V and 3 bases at J, leaving 9 bases unmatched. CDR1 and CDR2 (germline): SQVTM, ANQGSEA. The CDR3 DNA reads as TGCAGCGTTGTCCGGGGGGTTGGTTACTACAATGAGCAGTTCTTC. Its protein product is CSVVRGVGYYNEQFF.

CDR3 sequence (DNA): TGCGCCAGCAGCTTGGGAGGAACCGCTCACACTGAAGCTTTCTTT. Translating it yields CASSLGGTAHTEAFF. The J gene is TRBJ1-1, the V gene TRBV5-1; the D is unclear. Germline V gene lookup returns CDR1 SGHRS and CDR2 YFSETQ. This CDR3 has 15 amino acids. The V and J ends lost 0 bases and 3 bases respectively, with 12 bases between them.

The chain joins TRBV24-1 to TRBJ2-7; D not resolved. Germline assignment: CDR1 KGHDR and CDR2 SFDVKD. V was cut by 3 bases and J by 5 bases, with 10 bases left in between. CDR3 length equals 13 residues. The CDR3 sequence is CATSDEEFDEQYF. CDR3 bases: TGTGCCACCAGTGATGAGGAGTTCGACGAGCAGTACTTC.

This clonotype was seen more than once but under ten times. The chain is built from TRBV12-3 or TRBV12-4 and TRBJ2-3, with 7 bases lining up with TRBD1. The CDR3 has 14 residues. Unmatched junction bases numbered 5, after V lost 5 bases and J lost 3 bases. The CDR3 bases are TGTGCCAGCAGTCCCCACAGGGGAACAGATACGCAGTATTTT. This gives the protein CASSPHRGTDTQYF.

This rearrangement joins TRBV5-1 to TRBJ2-5; 7 nucleotides match TRBD1. Losses at the gene ends were 2 bases for V and 4 bases for J; bases not matched to a gene: 5. CDR1 SGHRS and CDR2 YFSETQ come from the germline V gene. The CDR3 length is 14 residues. The CDR3 here is CASSLQGNRETQYF. CDR3 DNA sequence: TGCGCCAGCAGCTTACAGGGGAATCGAGAGACCCAGTACTTC.

This clonotype was detected only a few times. The rearrangement uses TRBV29-1 and TRBJ2-1, with D maybe TRBD2 (6 bases). The germline V gene encodes CDR1 SQVTM and CDR2 ANQGSEA. V gave up 3 bases and J gave up 7 bases, with 16 bases separating them. This CDR3 has 14 amino acids. The CDR3 sequence is CSVDPGLQGNEQFF. CDR3 nucleotides: TGCAGCGTTGATCCGGGACTCCAGGGAAATGAGCAGTTCTTC.

The V gene is TRBV27, the J gene TRBJ2-1; D unclear. Trimming cost V 3 bases and J 9 bases, with 21 bases left between them. The CDR3 is 16 amino acids. Germline CDR1 and CDR2: MNHEY and SMNVEV (reference sequence). CDR3 in DNA: TGTGCCAGCAGTTTCTTACATCTTGGGGAACAAAGTGAGCAGTTCTTC. This sequence encodes CASSFLHLGEQSEQFF.

There are a few counts of this clonotype. The chain employs TRBV4-2 and TRBJ1-2; D is possibly TRBD1 (6 bases). Germline CDR1 LGHNA, CDR2 YNFKEQ. The CDR3 length is 15 residues. V shed 2 bases and J shed 2 bases, with 12 bases lying between them. CDR3 amino acids: CASSQPTQGNYGYTF. In DNA, the CDR3 is TGTGCCAGCAGCCAACCCACCCAGGGGAACTATGGCTACACCTTC.

The chain employs TRBV5-4 and TRBJ1-4; D remains unclear. V was cut by 0 bases and J by 12 bases, with 18 bases left in between. The CDR3 is 15 amino acids. Germline CDR1 and CDR2: SGHNT and YYREEE (reference sequence). The CDR3, as DNA: TGTGCCAGCAGCTTGGCCGGCGGCGGCAATGTGGAACTGTTTTTT. Its protein is CASSLAGGGNVELFF.

The V call is TRBV29-1, the J call TRBJ1-2; the D is unclear. Trimming removed 4 bases from V and 2 bases from J, with 11 bases in between. CDR3 size: 13 residues. Per germline, CDR1 SQVTM and CDR2 ANQGSEA. CDR3 sequence reads: CSVARPGNYGYTF. The CDR3, as DNA: TGCAGCGTTGCTCGGCCCGGAAACTATGGCTACACCTTC.

The gene calls are TRBV29-1 and TRBJ2-3; TRBD2 agrees at 9 bases. The CDR3 runs 13 residues. Germline V gene lookup returns CDR1 SQVTM and CDR2 ANQGSEA. Trimming at V came to 8 bases and at J to 2 bases, leaving 5 bases not matched to a gene. For the CDR3, the DNA is TGCAGCTCTCTAGCGGGGAACACAGATACGCAGTATTTT. Its translation is CSSLAGNTDTQYF.

V usage is TRBV5-1 and J usage is TRBJ2-5; a weak D match, TRBD1 (6 bases). The germline V gene has CDR1 SGHRS and CDR2 YFSETQ. V lost 0 bases to trimming and J lost 0 bases, with 9 bases between them. This CDR3 contains 15 residues. The CDR3 sequence: CASSLGQANQETQYF. The CDR3, as DNA: TGCGCCAGCAGCTTGGGACAGGCAAACCAAGAGACCCAGTACTTC.

The rearrangement joins TRBV20-1 to TRBJ2-7; TRBD1 matches at 12 bases. There are 14 residues in the CDR3. Germline V gives CDR1 DFQATT, CDR2 SNEGSKA (reference sequence). V gave up 4 bases and J gave up 4 bases; unmatched junction bases: 5. The CDR3 is CSAIPGQGAYEQYF. CDR3 DNA: TGCAGTGCTATACCGGGACAGGGGGCATACGAGCAGTACTTC.

This clonotype has a handful of counts. CDR3 bases: TGTGCCACCGTGGGGGAACACTATGGCTACACCTTC. Protein: CATVGEHYGYTF. The V call is TRBV15, the J call TRBJ1-2; D perhaps matches TRBD1 (5 bases). This CDR3 has 12 residues. From germline, CDR1 is LNHNV and CDR2 YYDKDF (reference sequence). V gave up 8 bases and J gave up 3 bases, with 10 bases separating them.

This clonotype was seen at least ten times. The V gene is TRBV24-1, the J gene TRBJ2-1, with 7 nucleotides matching TRBD1. The CDR3 runs to 13 residues. CDR1 KGHDR and CDR2 SFDVKD come from the germline V gene. The J segment lost 11 bases and the V segment lost 8 bases, leaving 11 bases of the junction unmatched. The CDR3 bases are TGTGCCACCAAAGACAGGGCCGGGTCAAAGCAGTTCTTC. It yields the protein CATKDRAGSKQFF.